What follows are 23 T cell receptor beta chains derived from one specimen sequenced in a study of a mutant IDH1 vaccine in newly diagnosed glioma. Assay used: immunoSEQ multiplex PCR; TCRdb lists only in-frame clones, some missing. The repertoire consists of about 66,000 clones, with approximately 86% occurring once and the leading ten covering roughly 2.8%. As to time point: baseline, week 1 (first vaccination visit). Treatment meaning: pre-vaccination baseline after standard-of-care therapy. Specimen: PBMCs, collected from a glioma patient treated with radiotherapy, temozolomide or both. All receptors come from a man aged 25 to 40 with glioma.

The CDR3 region is CASSLDRAGYTF. The CDR3 DNA is TGTGCCAGCAGCTTAGACAGGGCTGGCTACACCTTC. The chain employs TRBV7-9 and TRBJ1-2; possible D gene TRBD1, 6 bases. V lost 1 base and J lost 7, with 7 bases in between. Germline V lookup: CDR1 SEHNR, CDR2 FQNEAQ (reference sequence). The CDR3 contains 12 residues.

The chain carries TRBV11-3 and TRBJ1-5; possibly TRBD1 for D (6 bases). The CDR3 is 16 amino acids. V lost 3 bases, J lost 3 bases, and 15 bases lay in between. Germline assignment: CDR1 SGHNT and CDR2 YENEEA. CDR3 sequence (DNA): TGTGCCAGCAGCTTCCGTACCGGGACACACAATCAGCCCCAGCATTTT. Residues: CASSFRTGTHNQPQHF.

V usage is TRBV5-1 and J usage is TRBJ2-1; the match to TRBD1 covers 7 bases. Germline assignment: CDR1 SGHRS and CDR2 YFSETQ. The CDR3 extends over 14 amino acids. The V and J ends lost 2 bases and 4 bases, in that order; junction bases with no gene match: 3. The CDR3 is CASSFGRGYNEQFF. In DNA, the CDR3 is TGCGCCAGCAGCTTTGGCAGGGGGTACAATGAGCAGTTCTTC.

J is TRBJ2-7 and V is TRBV5-5; D is perhaps TRBD2 (7 bases). The CDR3 sequence is 15 residues long. V gave up 2 bases and J gave up 9 bases, with 21 bases separating them. Germline V CDR1 and CDR2: SGHKS, YYEKEE (reference sequence). The DNA for the CDR3 is TGTGCCAGCAGCTTATACCCGGACAGTTCGGGGGGGCAGTACTTC. It translates to CASSLYPDSSGGQYF.

This rearrangement joins TRBV6-6 to TRBJ2-2; 12 bases map to TRBD2. The CDR3 is 14 residues long. V was pared by 8 bases and J by 6 bases, with 4 bases of the junction left unmatched. Per germline, CDR1 MNHNY and CDR2 SVGAGI (reference sequence). CDR3 DNA: TGTGCCAGCTCGACTAGCGGGAGTCCCGGGGAGCTGTTTTTT. Encoded protein: CASSTSGSPGELFF.

V is TRBV7-9 and J is TRBJ2-7; the match to TRBD2 covers 10 bases. The CDR3 runs 14 residues. CDR1 is SEHNR and CDR2 is FQNEAQ in the germline V gene (reference sequence). Trimming removed 5 bases from V and 6 bases from J; junction bases left unmatched: 7. The CDR3 DNA follows: TGTGCCAGCAGCAGAGCAGCGGGGGGGCGCGAGCAGTACTTC. Amino acids: CASSRAAGGREQYF.

V usage is TRBV11-2 and J usage is TRBJ2-1; no firm D call. This CDR3 comprises 14 residues. Germline CDR1 SGHAT, CDR2 FQNNGV. Between the trimmed V and J ends, which lost 1 base and 0 bases, there was a span of 4 bases. CDR3 nucleotide sequence: TGTGCCAGCAGCTTAGGGGGCTCCTACAATGAGCAGTTCTTC. Encoded protein: CASSLGGSYNEQFF.

The chain combines TRBV6-6 with TRBJ1-1, with unresolved D. Trimming removed 8 bases from V and 3 bases from J, with 7 bases in between. The length of the CDR3 is 11 residues. Germline assignment: CDR1 MNHNY and CDR2 SVGAGI (reference sequence). In nucleotides, the CDR3 is TGTGCCAGCGGGGAGTACACTGAAGCTTTCTTT. It translates to CASGEYTEAFF.

The CDR3 DNA reads TGCAGCGTGACACTAGCGGGGCGCACAGATACGCAGTATTTT. Residues: CSVTLAGRTDTQYF. The V gene is TRBV29-1, the J gene TRBJ2-3; 10 bases are shared with TRBD2. The germline CDR1 and CDR2 sequences are SQVTM and ANQGSEA. V lost 6 bases to trimming and J lost 1 base; unmatched junction nucleotides: 4. This CDR3 has 14 residues.

V and J are TRBV14 and TRBJ2-7, with D tentatively TRBD1 (7 bases). CDR1 and CDR2 (germline): SGHDN, FVKESK. This CDR3 region has 14 residues. Between the trimmed V and J ends, which lost 3 bases and 5 bases, there was a span of 14 bases. CDR3 DNA: TGTGCCAGCAGCCACGGGGGACAGAAAAACGAGCAGTACTTC. Translation: CASSHGGQKNEQYF.

This sequence joins TRBV6-5 and TRBJ1-2, with 7 bases identical to TRBD1. Unmatched junction bases numbered 5, after V lost 2 bases and J lost 5 bases. This CDR3 is 14 amino acids long. Germline values: CDR1 MNHEY, CDR2 SVGAGI. CDR3 sequence: CASSYVGQQYGYTF. The DNA of the CDR3 is TGTGCCAGCAGTTACGTGGGACAGCAATATGGCTACACCTTC.

The genes are TRBV6-4 and TRBJ1-2; D ambiguous. CDR3 length equals 12 residues. Trimming removed 2 bases from V and 12 bases from J, with 13 bases in between. Germline V gives CDR1 MRHNA, CDR2 SNTAGT. Here the CDR3 reads CASSDREEVHTF. The CDR3 DNA sequence: TGTGCCAGCAGTGACAGGGAAGAGGTACACACCTTC.

V is TRBV7-9 and J is TRBJ1-1; TRBD1 matches 8 bases. The germline V gene has CDR1 SEHNR and CDR2 FQNEAQ (reference sequence). There are 13 residues in the CDR3. J was trimmed by 10 bases and V by 5 bases; bases with no gene match: 9. This CDR3 is CASSQNTGTGAFF. The CDR3 region has the DNA TGTGCCAGCAGCCAAAACACCGGGACAGGAGCTTTCTTT.

V and J are TRBV10-2 and TRBJ2-7; D is tentatively TRBD1 or TRBD2 (5 bases each). CDR1 is WSHSY and CDR2 is SAAADI in the germline V gene. The CDR3 covers 12 residues. Trimming shortened V by 10 bases and J by 2 bases, and 12 bases separated the two germline ends. In DNA form, the CDR3 reads TGCGCCACCCGGGACGGAGCCTACGAGCAGTACTTC. Its protein product is CATRDGAYEQYF.

This clone was detected once. J is TRBJ2-7 and V is TRBV6-5, with 9 bases identical to TRBD1. The CDR3 totals 15 residues. From germline, CDR1 is MNHEY and CDR2 SVGAGI. V lost 6 bases and J lost 4; bases outside the gene matches: 10. CDR3 residues: CASRQQPGTGYEQYF. DNA for the CDR3: TGTGCCAGCAGACAACAACCCGGGACAGGGTACGAGCAGTACTTC.

V is TRBV19 and J is TRBJ2-7; tentative D call: TRBD2 (5 bases). The CDR3 covers 14 residues. With 4 bases removed from V and 2 bases from J, the gap between germline ends came to 12 bases. In germline, CDR1 is LNHDA, CDR2 SQIVND (reference sequence). CDR3 residues: CASSRASGAYEQYF. CDR3 sequence (DNA): TGTGCCAGTAGTAGAGCATCCGGGGCCTACGAGCAGTACTTC.

The chain joins TRBV6-5 to TRBJ2-5; D ambiguous. Germline CDR1 reads MNHEY; CDR2 reads SVGAGI. This CDR3 has 15 residues. Trimming pared 8 bases from V and 0 bases from J, leaving 16 bases between. This CDR3 is CASRLIEWYQETQYF. The DNA for the CDR3 is TGTGCCAGCCGGCTCATTGAGTGGTACCAAGAGACCCAGTACTTC.

The CDR3 bases are TGTGCCATAGCCTCCAGCGGGGGGACCTACGAGCAGTACTTC. The encoded protein is CAIASSGGTYEQYF. This sequence joins TRBV6-1 and TRBJ2-7; 9 positions match TRBD2. This CDR3 region has 14 residues. Trimming cost V 10 bases and J 2 bases; bases outside gene matches: 9. Germline V gives CDR1 MNHNS, CDR2 SASEGT.

The chain is built from TRBV28 and TRBJ1-5; a weak D match, TRBD1 (5 bases). CDR3 length: 15 residues. Germline CDR1 is MDHEN and CDR2 is SYDVKM. The V end was cut by 2 bases, the J end by 6 bases, with 14 bases between. The CDR3 reads CASSLAGSGGQPQHF. CDR3 sequence (DNA): TGTGCCAGCAGTTTAGCAGGGAGCGGTGGTCAGCCCCAGCATTTT. Together with reference TRBV28 and TRBJ1-5, the CDR3 gives the full variable domain: DVKVTQSSRYLVKRTGEKVFLECVQDMDHENMFWYRQDPGLGLRLIYFSYDVKMKEKGDIPEGYSVSREKKERFSLILESASTNQTSMYLCASSLAGSGGQPQHFGDGTRLSIL.

The CDR3 region is CASSAVQGAGNTIYF. DNA for the CDR3: TGTGCCAGCAGCGCCGTACAGGGAGCTGGAAACACCATATATTTT. This rearrangement joins TRBV9 to TRBJ1-3; D might be TRBD1 (6 bases). Trimming shortened V by 3 bases and J by 2 bases, and 12 bases separated the two germline ends. The CDR3 is 15 residues long. Germline CDR1 SGDLS, CDR2 YYNGEE.

V is TRBV7-6 and J is TRBJ2-5; 8 positions match TRBD2. Germline assignment: CDR1 SGHVS and CDR2 FNYEAQ. V shed 2 bases, J shed 4 bases, and the junction held 6 bases outside the gene matches. The CDR3 loop spans 15 amino acids. CDR3 sequence: CASSLPGGQGETQYF. The CDR3 bases are TGTGCCAGCAGCTTACCGGGGGGGCAGGGAGAGACCCAGTACTTC.

This clone was seen more than once but under ten times. Written as DNA, the CDR3 is TGTGCCATCTCAGGGGGGGGTCCGGCCACCCAGTACTTC. The encoded protein is CAISGGGPATQYF. The genes are TRBV28 and TRBJ2-5; D is perhaps TRBD1 or TRBD2 (7 bases each). Trimming shortened V by 10 bases and J by 8 bases, and 20 bases separated the two germline ends. The length of the CDR3 is 13 residues. CDR1 is MDHEN and CDR2 is SYDVKM in the germline V gene.

V and J are TRBV12-5 and TRBJ2-2, with no clear D. Deletions cut 2 bases from V and 6 bases from J, with 7 bases between. The CDR3 extends over 13 amino acids. Germline-derived CDR1 and CDR2 are LGHNT and FRNRAP. The CDR3 DNA sequence: TGTGCTAGTGGTTTGACCCTATCCGGGGAGCTGTTTTTT. Its protein is CASGLTLSGELFF.